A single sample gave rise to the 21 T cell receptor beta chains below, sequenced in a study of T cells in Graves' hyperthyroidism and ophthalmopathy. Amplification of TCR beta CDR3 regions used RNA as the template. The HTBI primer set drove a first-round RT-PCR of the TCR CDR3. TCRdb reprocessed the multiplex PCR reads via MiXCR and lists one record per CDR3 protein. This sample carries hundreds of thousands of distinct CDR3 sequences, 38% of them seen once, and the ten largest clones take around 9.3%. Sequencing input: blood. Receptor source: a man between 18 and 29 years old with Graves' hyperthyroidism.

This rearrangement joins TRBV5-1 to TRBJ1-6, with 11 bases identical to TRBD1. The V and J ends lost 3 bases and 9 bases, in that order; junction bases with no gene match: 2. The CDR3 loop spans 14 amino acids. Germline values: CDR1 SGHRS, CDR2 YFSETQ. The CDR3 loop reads CASSWGQGVSPLHF. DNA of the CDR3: TGCGCCAGCAGCTGGGGACAGGGGGTTTCACCCCTCCACTTT.

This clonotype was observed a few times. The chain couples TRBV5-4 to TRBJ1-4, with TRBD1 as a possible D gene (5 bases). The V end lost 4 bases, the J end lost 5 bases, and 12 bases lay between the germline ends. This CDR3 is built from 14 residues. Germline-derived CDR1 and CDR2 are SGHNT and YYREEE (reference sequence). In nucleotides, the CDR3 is TGTGCCAGCAGCCCCTGGAGGGGAAATGAAAAACTGTTTTTT. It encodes CASSPWRGNEKLFF. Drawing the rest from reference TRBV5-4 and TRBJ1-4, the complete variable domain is ETGVTQSPTHLIKTRGQQVTLRCSSQSGHNTVSWYQQALGQGPQFIFQYYREEENGRGNFPPRFSGLQFPNYSSELNVNALELDDSALYLCASSPWRGNEKLFFGSGTQLSVL.

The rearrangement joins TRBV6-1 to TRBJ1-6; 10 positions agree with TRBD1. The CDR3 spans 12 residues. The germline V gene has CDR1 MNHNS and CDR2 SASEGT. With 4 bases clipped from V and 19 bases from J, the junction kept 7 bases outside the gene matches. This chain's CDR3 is CASSAVGQGGHF. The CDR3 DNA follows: TGTGCCAGCAGTGCGGTTGGACAGGGGGGTCACTTT.

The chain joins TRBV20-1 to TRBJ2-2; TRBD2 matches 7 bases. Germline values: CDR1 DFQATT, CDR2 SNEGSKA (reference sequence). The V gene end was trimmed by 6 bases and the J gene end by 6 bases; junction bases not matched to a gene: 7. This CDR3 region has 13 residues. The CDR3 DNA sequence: TGCAGTGCGTACCCTCGGGAGGCCGGGGAGCTGTTTTTT. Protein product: CSAYPREAGELFF.

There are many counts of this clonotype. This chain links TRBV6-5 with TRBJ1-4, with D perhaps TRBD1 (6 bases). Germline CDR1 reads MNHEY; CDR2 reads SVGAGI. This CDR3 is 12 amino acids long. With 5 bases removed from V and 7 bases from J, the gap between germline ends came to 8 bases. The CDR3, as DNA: TGTGCCAGCAGTAACAGGGTTGAAAAACTGTTTTTT. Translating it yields CASSNRVEKLFF.

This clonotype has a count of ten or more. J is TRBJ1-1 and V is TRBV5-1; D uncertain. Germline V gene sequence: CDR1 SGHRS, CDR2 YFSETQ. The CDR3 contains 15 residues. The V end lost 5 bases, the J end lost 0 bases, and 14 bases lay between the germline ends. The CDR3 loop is CASSPGGRMNTEAFF. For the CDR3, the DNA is TGCGCCAGCAGTCCTGGCGGCAGGATGAACACTGAAGCTTTCTTT.

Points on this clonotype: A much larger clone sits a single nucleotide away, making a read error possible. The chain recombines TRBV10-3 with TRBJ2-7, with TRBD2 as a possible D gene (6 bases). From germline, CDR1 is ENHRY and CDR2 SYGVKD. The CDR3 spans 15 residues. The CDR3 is CATSELAASSYEQYF. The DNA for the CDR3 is TGTGCCACCAGTGAGTTAGCGGCGAGCTCCTACGAGCAGTACTTC.

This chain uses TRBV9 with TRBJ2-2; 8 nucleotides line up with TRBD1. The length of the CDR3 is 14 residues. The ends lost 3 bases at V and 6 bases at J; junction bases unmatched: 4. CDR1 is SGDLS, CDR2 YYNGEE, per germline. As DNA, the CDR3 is TGTGCCAGCAGCGGAGGACAGGGACCCGGGGAGCTGTTTTTT. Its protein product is CASSGGQGPGELFF.

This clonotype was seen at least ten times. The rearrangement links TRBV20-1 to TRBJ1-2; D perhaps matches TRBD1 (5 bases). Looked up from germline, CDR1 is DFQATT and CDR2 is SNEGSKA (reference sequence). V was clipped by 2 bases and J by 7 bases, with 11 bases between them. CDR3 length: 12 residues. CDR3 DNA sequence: TGCAGTGCTAGAACCGGGGGTCGTGGCTACACCTTC. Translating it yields CSARTGGRGYTF.

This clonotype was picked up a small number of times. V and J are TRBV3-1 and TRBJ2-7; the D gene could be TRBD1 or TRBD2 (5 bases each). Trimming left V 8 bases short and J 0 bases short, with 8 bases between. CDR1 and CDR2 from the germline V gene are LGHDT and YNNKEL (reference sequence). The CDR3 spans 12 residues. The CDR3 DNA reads TGTGCCAGCGGGGACCCCTCCTACGAGCAGTACTTC. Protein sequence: CASGDPSYEQYF.

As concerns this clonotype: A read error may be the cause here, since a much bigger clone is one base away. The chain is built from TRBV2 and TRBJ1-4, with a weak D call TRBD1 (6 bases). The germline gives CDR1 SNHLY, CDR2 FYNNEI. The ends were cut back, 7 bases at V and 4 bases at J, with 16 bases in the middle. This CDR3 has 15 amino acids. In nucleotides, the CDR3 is TGTGCCAGCAATGACATAGGGGGGGATAATGAAAAACTGTTTTTT. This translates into CASNDIGGDNEKLFF.

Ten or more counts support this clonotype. The CDR3 here is CASSWDGWEGYTF. Written as DNA, the CDR3 is TGTGCCAGCAGTTGGGACGGATGGGAAGGCTACACCTTC. This sequence joins TRBV12-3 or TRBV12-4 and TRBJ1-2; D perhaps matches TRBD1 (5 bases). V lost 4 bases and J 8 bases, leaving 14 bases between the germline ends. This CDR3 has 13 amino acids.

CDR3 in DNA: TGTGCCAGCAGTCCGGCGCAAGAAGCTTTCTTT. As protein: CASSPAQEAFF. V and J are TRBV12-3 or TRBV12-4 and TRBJ1-1; D gene ambiguous. The germline V and J ends were trimmed by 5 bases and 8 bases, with 9 bases remaining between them. The CDR3 runs 11 residues.

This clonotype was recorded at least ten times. The CDR3 sequence is CASRRSQGQDYGYTF. The CDR3 region has the DNA TGTGCCAGTAGACGCAGCCAGGGGCAAGACTATGGCTACACCTTC. V gene TRBV19 combines with J gene TRBJ1-2; D might be TRBD1 (6 bases). CDR1 and CDR2 from the germline V gene are LNHDA and SQIVND (reference sequence). The CDR3 is made up of 15 amino acids. Between the trimmed V and J ends, which lost 6 bases and 3 bases, there was a span of 17 bases.

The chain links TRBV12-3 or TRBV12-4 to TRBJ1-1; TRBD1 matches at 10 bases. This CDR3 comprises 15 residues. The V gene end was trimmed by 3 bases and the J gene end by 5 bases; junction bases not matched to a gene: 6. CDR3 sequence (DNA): TGTGCCAGCAGTTTTACCTGGGACAGGGGAACTGAAGCTTTCTTT. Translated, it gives CASSFTWDRGTEAFF.

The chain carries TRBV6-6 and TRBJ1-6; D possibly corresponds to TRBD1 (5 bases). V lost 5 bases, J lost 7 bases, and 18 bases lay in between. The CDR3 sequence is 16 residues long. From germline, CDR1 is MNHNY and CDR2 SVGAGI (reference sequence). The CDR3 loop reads CASSERGRAGNSPLHF. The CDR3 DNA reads TGTGCCAGCAGTGAGAGGGGACGGGCGGGGAATTCACCCCTCCACTTT.

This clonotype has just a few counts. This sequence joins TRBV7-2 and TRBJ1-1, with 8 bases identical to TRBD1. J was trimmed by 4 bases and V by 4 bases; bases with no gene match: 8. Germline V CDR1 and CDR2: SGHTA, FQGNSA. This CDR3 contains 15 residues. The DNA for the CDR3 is TGTGCCAGCAGCTCGAAATACAGGGGGACCACTGAAGCTTTCTTT. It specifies CASSSKYRGTTEAFF. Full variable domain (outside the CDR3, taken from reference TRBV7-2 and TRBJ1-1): GAGVSQSPSNKVTEKGKDVELRCDPISGHTALYWYRQSLGQGLEFLIYFQGNSAPDKSGLPSDRFSAERTGGSVSTLTIQRTQQEDSAVYLCASSSKYRGTTEAFFGQGTRLTVV.

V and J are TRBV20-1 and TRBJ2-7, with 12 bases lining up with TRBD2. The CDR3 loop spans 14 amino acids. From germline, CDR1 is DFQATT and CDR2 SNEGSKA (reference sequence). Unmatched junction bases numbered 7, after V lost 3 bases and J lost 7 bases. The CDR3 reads CSASESLAGGEQYF. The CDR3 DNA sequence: TGCAGTGCTAGCGAGTCCCTAGCGGGAGGGGAGCAGTACTTC.

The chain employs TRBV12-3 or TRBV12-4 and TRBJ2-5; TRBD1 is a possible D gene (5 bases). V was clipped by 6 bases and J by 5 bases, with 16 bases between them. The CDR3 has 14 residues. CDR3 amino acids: CASSQLQVWETQYF. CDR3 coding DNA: TGTGCCAGCAGCCAACTACAGGTTTGGGAGACCCAGTACTTC.

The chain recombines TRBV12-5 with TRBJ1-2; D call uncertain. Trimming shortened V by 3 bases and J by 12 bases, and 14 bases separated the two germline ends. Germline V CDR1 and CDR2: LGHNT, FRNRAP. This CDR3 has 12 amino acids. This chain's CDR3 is CASGFWTDANTF. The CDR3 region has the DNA TGTGCTAGTGGTTTTTGGACCGATGCGAACACCTTC.

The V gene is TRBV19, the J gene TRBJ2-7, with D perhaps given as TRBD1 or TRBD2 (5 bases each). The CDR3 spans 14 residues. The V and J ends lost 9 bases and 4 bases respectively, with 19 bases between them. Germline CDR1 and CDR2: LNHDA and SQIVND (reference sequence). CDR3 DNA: TGTGCCAGCCGGATCGGGGCCGGAGCTTACGAGCAGTACTTC. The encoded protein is CASRIGAGAYEQYF.